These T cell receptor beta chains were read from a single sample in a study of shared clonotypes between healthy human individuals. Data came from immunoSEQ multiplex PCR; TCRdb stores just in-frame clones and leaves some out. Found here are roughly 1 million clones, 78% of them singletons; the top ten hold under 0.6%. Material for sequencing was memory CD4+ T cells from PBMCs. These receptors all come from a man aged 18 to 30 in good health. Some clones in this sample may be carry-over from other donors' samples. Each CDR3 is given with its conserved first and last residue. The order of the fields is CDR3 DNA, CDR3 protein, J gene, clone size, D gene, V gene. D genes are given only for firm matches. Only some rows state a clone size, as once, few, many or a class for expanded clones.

DNA: TGCGCCAGCACCGCCCTGGCGGGAGGGGGGGGCGAGCAGTACTTC; CDR3: CASTALAGGGGEQYF; J: TRBJ2-7; size: -; D: TRBD2; V: TRBV5-1
DNA: TGTGCCAGCCAATGGGTTCCCACCGGGGAGCTGTTTTTT; CDR3: CASQWVPTGELFF; J: TRBJ2-2; size: -; D: -; V: TRBV2
DNA: TGTGCCATCACCCACGGACAGGGGTACTATGGCTACACCTTC; CDR3: CAITHGQGYYGYTF; J: TRBJ1-2; size: few; D: TRBD1; V: TRBV10-3
DNA: TGTGCCAGCAGAGACAGGGGTTTGGGAGAAAAACTGTTTTTT; CDR3: CASRDRGLGEKLFF; J: TRBJ1-4; size: -; D: TRBD1; V: TRBV6-5
DNA: TGTGCCAGCAGCCAAGAGGGACAGGGGGCGAACACCGGGGAGCTGTTTTTT; CDR3: CASSQEGQGANTGELFF; J: TRBJ2-2; size: once; D: TRBD1; V: TRBV4-2
DNA: TGCAGCGCCACCAGCCGGAATGAGCAGTTCTTC; CDR3: CSATSRNEQFF; J: TRBJ2-1; size: -; D: -; V: TRBV29-1
DNA: TGTGCCAGCAGCGCAGGGACAGGTTCGGCGTTCGAGCAGTACTTC; CDR3: CASSAGTGSAFEQYF; J: TRBJ2-7; size: -; D: TRBD1; V: TRBV9
DNA: TGTGCCAGCAGTCCTGTAGGCGTCACAGCCTACGAGCAGTACTTC; CDR3: CASSPVGVTAYEQYF; J: TRBJ2-7; size: -; D: -; V: TRBV5-4
DNA: TGTGCCACCAACCCCCCAGCGGGGTACACTGAAGCTTTCTTT; CDR3: CATNPPAGYTEAFF; J: TRBJ1-1; size: -; D: -; V: TRBV28
DNA: TGCAGCGTTGGGCGACAGGGAGCCACTGAAGCTTTCTTT; CDR3: CSVGRQGATEAFF; J: TRBJ1-1; size: -; D: TRBD1; V: TRBV29-1
DNA: TGTGCCAGCAGTGAACGTCCGAACACCGGGGAGCTGTTTTTT; CDR3: CASSERPNTGELFF; J: TRBJ2-2; size: -; D: -; V: TRBV6-1
DNA: TGTGCCAGCAGCTCTCCAGGGGGCTCCACAGATACGCAGTATTTT; CDR3: CASSSPGGSTDTQYF; J: TRBJ2-3; size: -; D: TRBD1; V: TRBV9
DNA: TGTGCCAGCAGTTTAAACCCCTGGACAGATACGCAGTATTTT; CDR3: CASSLNPWTDTQYF; J: TRBJ2-3; size: -; D: -; V: TRBV27
DNA: TGTGCCACCTCCCTCCGACCGTCCGTGAACACTGAAGCTTTCTTT; CDR3: CATSLRPSVNTEAFF; J: TRBJ1-1; size: -; D: -; V: TRBV6-5
DNA: TGCAGCGTGTCGGGGAATGAAAAACTGTTTTTT; CDR3: CSVSGNEKLFF; J: TRBJ1-4; size: -; D: -; V: TRBV29-1
DNA: TGTGCCAGCAGGAACAGGGGGCTGGGTGAAAAACTGTTTTTT; CDR3: CASRNRGLGEKLFF; J: TRBJ1-4; size: -; D: TRBD1; V: TRBV2
DNA: TGTGCCAGCAGTGGGACTAGCGGACTCTACGAGCAGTACTTC; CDR3: CASSGTSGLYEQYF; J: TRBJ2-7; size: -; D: TRBD2; V: TRBV6-5
DNA: TGTGCCAGCAGCATAAGACAGGGGGGGAGCACAGATACGCAGTATTTT; CDR3: CASSIRQGGSTDTQYF; J: TRBJ2-3; size: -; D: TRBD1; V: TRBV7-6
DNA: TGCAGCGTTGTTTTAGGCGGCGCAGATACGCAGTATTTT; CDR3: CSVVLGGADTQYF; J: TRBJ2-3; size: -; D: -; V: TRBV29-1
DNA: TGTGCCAGCAGCCCAACGGGGTTTATTATGTACGAGCAGTACTTC; CDR3: CASSPTGFIMYEQYF; J: TRBJ2-7; size: few; D: -; V: TRBV27
DNA: TGTGCCAGTAGTATCGCCAGGGCCAGCAATCAGCCCCAGCATTTT; CDR3: CASSIARASNQPQHF; J: TRBJ1-5; size: -; D: -; V: TRBV19
DNA: TGTGCCAGCCGTCGGCTAGCGGGTCCCTTGGAGACCCAGTACTTC; CDR3: CASRRLAGPLETQYF; J: TRBJ2-5; size: -; D: TRBD2; V: TRBV2
DNA: TGTGCCAGCTTCCAGTGGGGGTCTGAAGCTTTCTTT; CDR3: CASFQWGSEAFF; J: TRBJ1-1; size: -; D: -; V: TRBV27
DNA: TGTGCCAGCTCACCACCGGAGCAGGAGACCCAGTACTTC; CDR3: CASSPPEQETQYF; J: TRBJ2-5; size: -; D: -; V: TRBV18
DNA: TGTGCCAGCAGCTTGGGGGCAGGGACAGATACGCAGTATTTT; CDR3: CASSLGAGTDTQYF; J: TRBJ2-3; size: many; D: -; V: TRBV5-4
DNA: TGCGCCAGCAGCTTGCGGACAAAGAACGGGGAGCTGTTTTTT; CDR3: CASSLRTKNGELFF; J: TRBJ2-2; size: -; D: -; V: TRBV5-1
DNA: TGTGCCAGCAGGGGCCAGGACAGGGAGACGCAGTATTTT; CDR3: CASRGQDRETQYF; J: TRBJ2-3; size: few; D: TRBD1; V: TRBV28
DNA: TGTGCCAGCTCACCGTCTAATAACTATGGCTACACCTTC; CDR3: CASSPSNNYGYTF; J: TRBJ1-2; size: -; D: -; V: TRBV18
DNA: TGCGCCAGCAGCCAGGGACAGGGAGGGACGGGAGGCTACACCTTC; CDR3: CASSQGQGGTGGYTF; J: TRBJ1-2; size: few; D: TRBD1; V: TRBV4-1
DNA: TGTGCCAGTAGTATGATTAGAACAACTAATGAAAAACTGTTTTTT; CDR3: CASSMIRTTNEKLFF; J: TRBJ1-4; size: -; D: -; V: TRBV19
DNA: TGTGCCAGCGCCCTTGGTGGGCCCGCCACCTATGGCTACACCTTC; CDR3: CASALGGPATYGYTF; J: TRBJ1-2; size: -; D: -; V: TRBV28
DNA: TGCGCCAGCAGCCAAGTCCGGGCCGGGGAGCTGTTTTTT; CDR3: CASSQVRAGELFF; J: TRBJ2-2; size: -; D: -; V: TRBV4-1
DNA: TGTGCCAGCAGCAAAGTTTGTTGCGCCTACGAGCAGTACTTC; CDR3: CASSKVCCAYEQYF; J: TRBJ2-7; size: -; D: -; V: TRBV21-1
DNA: TGTGCCAGCAGCTTGGCCAACACCGGTTCCGAGCAGTACTTC; CDR3: CASSLANTGSEQYF; J: TRBJ2-7; size: -; D: -; V: TRBV5-5
DNA: TGTGCCAGCACCATAACGACCTTTGACACAGAAGGCTACACCTTC; CDR3: CASTITTFDTEGYTF; J: TRBJ1-2; size: -; D: -; V: TRBV28
DNA: TGTGCCAGCAGCCCTCAGGGTGCTGGGGCCAACGTCCTGACTTTC; CDR3: CASSPQGAGANVLTF; J: TRBJ2-6; size: -; D: -; V: TRBV7-9
DNA: TGTGCCAGCAGCTTAGGAGGCACTGTTCGTCGGACCGGGGAGCTGTTTTTT; CDR3: CASSLGGTVRRTGELFF; J: TRBJ2-2; size: -; D: -; V: TRBV7-9
DNA: TGTGCCAGCACGGGCAACACTGAAGCTTTCTTT; CDR3: CASTGNTEAFF; J: TRBJ1-1; size: few; D: -; V: TRBV28
DNA: TGCGCCAGGGGGACAGTAAGCTCCTACGAGCAGTACTTC; CDR3: CARGTVSSYEQYF; J: TRBJ2-7; size: -; D: TRBD1; V: TRBV5-1
DNA: TGTGCCAGCAGTTTTCCAAAGACTAGCGCCGGTTACGAGCAGTACTTC; CDR3: CASSFPKTSAGYEQYF; J: TRBJ2-7; size: -; D: TRBD2; V: TRBV28
DNA: TGTGCCAGCAGCCGTCAACTTACAACTAATGAAAAACTGTTTTTT; CDR3: CASSRQLTTNEKLFF; J: TRBJ1-4; size: -; D: -; V: TRBV16
DNA: TGTGCCAGCAGCTTGGAGGAATCCTACGAGCAGTACTTC; CDR3: CASSLEESYEQYF; J: TRBJ2-7; size: once; D: -; V: TRBV5-4
DNA: TGTGCCAGCAGCTCGTCAAGAGCTGAGCAGTTCTTC; CDR3: CASSSSRAEQFF; J: TRBJ2-1; size: -; D: -; V: TRBV11-2
DNA: TGCGCCAGCAGACAGACAAACGCCCTAGCGGGAAACTACAATGAGCAGTTCTTC; CDR3: CASRQTNALAGNYNEQFF; J: TRBJ2-1; size: -; D: TRBD2; V: TRBV23-1
DNA: TGTGCCAGCAGCATCACTAGCGGGAGCGGGGGGACCCAGTACTTC; CDR3: CASSITSGSGGTQYF; J: TRBJ2-5; size: -; D: TRBD2; V: TRBV11-2
DNA: TGTGCCAGCAGTTACTCTCCAGGGGGTGGAAACACCATATATTTT; CDR3: CASSYSPGGGNTIYF; J: TRBJ1-3; size: -; D: TRBD1; V: TRBV6-5
DNA: TGTGCCAGTACCCCAGCGGTTGGGGAGCTGTTTTTT; CDR3: CASTPAVGELFF; J: TRBJ2-2; size: -; D: -; V: TRBV19
DNA: TGTGCCAGTAGTATCTCTAGCGGGACCTACAATGAGCAGTTCTTC; CDR3: CASSISSGTYNEQFF; J: TRBJ2-1; size: -; D: TRBD2; V: TRBV19
DNA: TGTGCCTGGGGTACAGGGGCCGGAGGCAATCAGCCCCAGCATTTT; CDR3: CAWGTGAGGNQPQHF; J: TRBJ1-5; size: many; D: TRBD1; V: TRBV30
DNA: TGTGCCACCAGCAGAGATGGGGACGGAAGCACAGATACGCAGTATTTT; CDR3: CATSRDGDGSTDTQYF; J: TRBJ2-3; size: once; D: -; V: TRBV15
DNA: TGTGCCAGCAGCTCGAAAGGGGGGAGCCAAGAGACCCAGTACTTC; CDR3: CASSSKGGSQETQYF; J: TRBJ2-5; size: once; D: -; V: TRBV5-4
DNA: TGTACTAAAACGAACACTGAAGCTTTCTTT; CDR3: CTKTNTEAFF; J: TRBJ1-1; size: -; D: -; V: TRBV27
DNA: TGTGCCAGCGGGGGCGCCGGGGAGCTGTTTTTT; CDR3: CASGGAGELFF; J: TRBJ2-2; size: once; D: -; V: TRBV28
DNA: TGTGCCAGCAGCCTACAGTTTTCTAGTGGTGAGCAGTTCTTC; CDR3: CASSLQFSSGEQFF; J: TRBJ2-1; size: -; D: -; V: TRBV7-2
DNA: TGCGCCAGCAGCTATTACAGGGGAGGGAGCACTGAAGCTTTCTTT; CDR3: CASSYYRGGSTEAFF; J: TRBJ1-1; size: -; D: TRBD1; V: TRBV5-1
DNA: TGCAGTACCAGACGGGCTACTGAAGCTTTCTTT; CDR3: CSTRRATEAFF; J: TRBJ1-1; size: -; D: -; V: TRBV20-1
DNA: TGTGCCACCAGCCCTAGACAGGGCGGAGTGAACATTCAGTACTTC; CDR3: CATSPRQGGVNIQYF; J: TRBJ2-4; size: -; D: TRBD1; V: TRBV15
DNA: TGTGCCAGCAGGAAATCTGGGGCCAACGTCCTGACTTTC; CDR3: CASRKSGANVLTF; J: TRBJ2-6; size: -; D: -; V: TRBV25-1
DNA: TGTGCCAGCAGCTCGTCTAGCGGCGAGCAGTACTTC; CDR3: CASSSSSGEQYF; J: TRBJ2-7; size: -; D: TRBD2; V: TRBV11-3
DNA: TGCGCCAGCAGCTTGGGACAGGCGGGCACAGATACGCAGTATTTT; CDR3: CASSLGQAGTDTQYF; J: TRBJ2-3; size: many; D: -; V: TRBV5-1